This T cell receptor beta chain originates from a study of cytotoxic CD8 clonotypes in ibrutinib-treated CLL. The CDR3 has 11 amino acids. Germline lookup yields CDR1 MNHEY and CDR2 SVGAGI. V lost 8 bases, J lost 16 bases, and 11 bases stayed unmatched. Genomic DNA in an amount of around 2 micrograms was extracted from cryopreserved PBMCs and used for the preparation of TCR beta libraries. As concerns this clone: The target antigen is unknown.

Assay: immunoSEQ multiplex PCR; the TCRdb copy retains only in-frame clones and omits some. The sample lists 150,000 or so clones; approximately 75% were seen once. Study results and limitations: The study found clonality rose at ibrutinib response, then fell toward baseline at progression.

The clonotype originates from a human donor with chronic lymphocytic leukemia. The source material was PBMCs, sampled after 12 months of ibrutinib treatment. The V and J genes are TRBV6-5 and TRBJ1-3; 7 positions match TRBD1. CDR3 loop: CASRLDRVMYF. The DNA of the CDR3 is TGTGCCAGCCGACTCGACAGGGTTATGTATTTT.